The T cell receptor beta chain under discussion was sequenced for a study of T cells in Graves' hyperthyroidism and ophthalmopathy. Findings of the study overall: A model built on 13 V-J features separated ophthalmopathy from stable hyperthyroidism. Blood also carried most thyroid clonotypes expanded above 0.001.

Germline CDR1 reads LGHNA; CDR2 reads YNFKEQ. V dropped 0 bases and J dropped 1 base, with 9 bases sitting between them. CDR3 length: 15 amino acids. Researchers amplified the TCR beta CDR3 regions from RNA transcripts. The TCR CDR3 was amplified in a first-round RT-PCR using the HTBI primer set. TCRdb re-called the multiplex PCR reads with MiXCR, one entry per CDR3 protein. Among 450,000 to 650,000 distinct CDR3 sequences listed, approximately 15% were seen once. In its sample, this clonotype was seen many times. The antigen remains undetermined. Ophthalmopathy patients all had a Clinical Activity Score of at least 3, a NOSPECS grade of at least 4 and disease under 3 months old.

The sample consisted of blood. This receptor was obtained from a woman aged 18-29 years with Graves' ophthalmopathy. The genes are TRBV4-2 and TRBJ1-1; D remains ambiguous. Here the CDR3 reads CASSQEWRQNTEAFF. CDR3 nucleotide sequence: TGTGCCAGCAGCCAAGAATGGAGACAGAACACTGAAGCTTTCTTT.